Included here is one T cell receptor (beta chain) sequence, with context. Its antigen is still unknown. A much larger clone sits a single nucleotide away, making a read error possible. The data were obtained in a study of spatial heterogeneity in lung cancer. From the 5' RACE reads, TCRdb called clonotypes with MiXCR, one entry per CDR3 protein. The sample lists approximately 11,000 distinct CDR3 sequences; around 10% were seen once. Study results and limitations: Intratumoral expanded alpha and beta TCR counts were found to track tumor mutation counts. There was tracking of ubiquitous and regional nonsynonymous mutations by the respective counts of ubiquitous and regional expanded TCRs.

The V gene's germline CDR1 is SGHRS and CDR2 YFSETQ. This CDR3 comprises 14 residues. This sample's time point: sample taken at primary tumor resection. The source material was lung tumor tissue, sampled at surgery. This receptor was identified in a female donor with early-stage non-small cell lung cancer. This chain connects TRBV5-1 to TRBJ1-4; the D is unclear. Written as DNA, the CDR3 is TGCGCCAGCAGCTCCCTGACAACTAATGAAAAACTGCTTTTT. Translation: CASSSLTTNEKLLF.